This T cell receptor beta chain was captured by sequencing in a study of response to subunit inactivated influenza vaccine. There are 16 residues in the CDR3. Germline CDR1 SGHRS, CDR2 YFSETQ. The ends lost 4 bases at V and 4 bases at J; junction bases unmatched: 7. Using its own MiXCR run on the RT-PCR reads, TCRdb lists one record per CDR3 protein. This sample yields about 500,000 distinct CDR3 sequences, of which more than 15% are seen a single time; roughly 3.1% belongs to the top ten. General study findings and limits: Authors suggested that a seasonal influenza vaccination recruits few new T cells each time.

In its sample, this clonotype was seen a few times. The antigen is unknown. This specimen was CD4+ T cells sorted from PBMCs, taken less than 30 months after vaccination. The clonotype originates from a man aged 45-69 years who received an inactivated influenza vaccine. The chain recombines TRBV5-1 with TRBJ2-1; 11 bases align to TRBD2. DNA for the CDR3: TGCGCCAGCAGCCGAGGGACTAGCGGACCTTACAATGAGCAGTTCTTC. It encodes CASSRGTSGPYNEQFF.